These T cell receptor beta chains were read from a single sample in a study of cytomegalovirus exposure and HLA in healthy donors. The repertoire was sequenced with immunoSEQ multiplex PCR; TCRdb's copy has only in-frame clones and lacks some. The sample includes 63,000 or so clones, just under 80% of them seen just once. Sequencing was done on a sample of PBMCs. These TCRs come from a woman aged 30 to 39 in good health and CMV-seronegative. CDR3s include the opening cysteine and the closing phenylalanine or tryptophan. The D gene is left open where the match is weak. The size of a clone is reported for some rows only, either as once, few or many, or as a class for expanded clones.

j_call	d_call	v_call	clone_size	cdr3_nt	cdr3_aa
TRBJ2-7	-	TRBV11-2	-	TGTGCCAGCAGCTTAGACCGCTACGAGCAGTACTTC	CASSLDRYEQYF
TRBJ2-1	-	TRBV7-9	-	TGTGCCAGCAGCTTAGCGCAGGGCGATGAGCAGTTCTTC	CASSLAQGDEQFF
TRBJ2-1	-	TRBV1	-	TGCACCAGCAGCCAAAGGACCCCGGGACAGGTCTACAATGAGCAGTTCTTC	CTSSQRTPGQVYNEQFF
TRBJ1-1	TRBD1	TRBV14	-	TGTGCCAGCAACCCGCATGCAGGGGGCGAGGCTGAAGCTTTCTTT	CASNPHAGGEAEAFF
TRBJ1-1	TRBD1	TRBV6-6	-	TGTGCCAGCAGTTACTCGATTTCACAGGGGACGGAAGCTTTCTTT	CASSYSISQGTEAFF
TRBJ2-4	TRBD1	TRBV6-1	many	TGTGCCAGCAGTGAGAGACAGGGGGTAGCCAAAAACATTCAGTACTTC	CASSERQGVAKNIQYF
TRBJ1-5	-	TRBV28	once	TGTGCCAGCAGTACAGGTCAAGGACAGCCCCAGCATTTT	CASSTGQGQPQHF
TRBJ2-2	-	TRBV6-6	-	TGTGCCAGCTGGCGGGTAAACACCGGGGAGCTGTTTTTT	CASWRVNTGELFF
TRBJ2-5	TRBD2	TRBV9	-	TGTGCCAGCAGCGTTTCCAGCGGGAGGTTGGGAGAGACCCAGTACTTC	CASSVSSGRLGETQYF
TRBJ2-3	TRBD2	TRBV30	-	TGTGCCTGGAGTGTTGGTAGCGGGGGGGGCACAGATACGCAGTATTTT	CAWSVGSGGGTDTQYF
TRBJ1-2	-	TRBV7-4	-	TGTGCCAGCACCCCCGCCGTGGGGGGTAGTGGCTACACCTTC	CASTPAVGGSGYTF
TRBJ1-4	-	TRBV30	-	TGTGCCTGGGCGGGGGGCTCTAATGAAAAACTGTTTTTT	CAWAGGSNEKLFF
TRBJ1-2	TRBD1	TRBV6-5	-	TGTGCCAGCAAACGAGGACAGGGGGCTTCGTCAGGGTCCTTC	CASKRGQGASSGSF